Reported below is one T cell receptor (beta chain). Its cognate antigen is unknown. This CDR3 contains 15 residues. Germline V gene sequence: CDR1 SGHNT, CDR2 YYREEE (reference sequence). V lost 1 base and J lost 0, with 5 bases in between. The data are from a study of T cell responses to AZD1222 COVID-19 vaccine. Produced via immunoSEQ multiplex PCR; TCRdb's table is partial and in-frame only. The sample has more than 100,000 clones, 75% to 85% seen once. Points from the study as a whole: Baseline antibody screening turned up just a handful of seropositive AZD1222 recipients. There were repertoire samples only from the period after the peak T cell response. Rises in breadth and depth of Spike-specific TCRs came after two AZD1222 doses.

The sequence came from an adult who received the MenACWY meningococcal vaccine as a control. The specimen was peripheral blood, collected 28 days after the second dose of the MenACWY control vaccine. V gene TRBV5-4 combines with J gene TRBJ2-6; D is uncertain. The CDR3 here is CASSLMSSGANVLTF. The CDR3 DNA reads TGTGCCAGCAGCTTGATGAGCTCTGGGGCCAACGTCCTGACTTTC.